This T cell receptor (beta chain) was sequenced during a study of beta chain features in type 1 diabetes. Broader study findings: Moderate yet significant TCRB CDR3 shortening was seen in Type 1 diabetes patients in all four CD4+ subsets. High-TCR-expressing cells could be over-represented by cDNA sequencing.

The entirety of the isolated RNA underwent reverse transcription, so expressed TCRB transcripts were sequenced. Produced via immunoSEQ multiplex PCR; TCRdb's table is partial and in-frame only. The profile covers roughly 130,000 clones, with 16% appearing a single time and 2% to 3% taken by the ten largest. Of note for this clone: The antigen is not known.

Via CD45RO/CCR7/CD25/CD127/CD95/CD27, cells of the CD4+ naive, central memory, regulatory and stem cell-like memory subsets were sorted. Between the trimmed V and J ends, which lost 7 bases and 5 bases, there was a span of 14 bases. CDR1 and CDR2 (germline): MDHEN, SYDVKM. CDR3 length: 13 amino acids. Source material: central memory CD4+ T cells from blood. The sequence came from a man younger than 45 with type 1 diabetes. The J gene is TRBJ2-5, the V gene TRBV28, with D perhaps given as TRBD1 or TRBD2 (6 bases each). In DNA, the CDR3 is TGTGCCAGCAACCTCCCGGGGGCTGAGACCCAGTACTTC. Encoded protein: CASNLPGAETQYF.